This T cell receptor beta chain was recovered during a study of T cell clonality in common variable immunodeficiency. Study-wide findings and caveats: Patient heterogeneity in the CVID cohort limited correlations between repertoire features and clinical complications. CVID subjects had higher TCRbeta clonality than healthy controls, most marked in about a third.

This clone has at least ten counts. The antigen is not known. The missing CDR3 end, 3 residues past where the read stops, is filled in from the germline J gene. Each donor provided about 4.5 to 8.5 ml of heparinized whole blood. Control and CVID samples contributed equal amounts of genomic DNA. TCRdb's table, derived via immunoSEQ multiplex PCR, lists solely in-frame clones and lacks some. The sample contains about 34,000 clones, none occurring once; under 3.5% lies in the top ten. V was trimmed by 0 bases and J by 3 bases, leaving 8 bases between them. The CDR3 has 14 amino acids. Germline CDR1 reads LNHDA; CDR2 reads SQIVND (reference sequence).

The TCR comes from a person aged 18 to 70 in good health. Sequencing was done on a sample of peripheral blood mononuclear cells. The chain joins TRBV19 to TRBJ1-1, with D perhaps matching TRBD1 (6 bases). The CDR3 here is CASSIESGDTEAFF. The sequenced CDR3 bases are TGTGCCAGTAGTATAGAGTCAGGGGACACTGAA.